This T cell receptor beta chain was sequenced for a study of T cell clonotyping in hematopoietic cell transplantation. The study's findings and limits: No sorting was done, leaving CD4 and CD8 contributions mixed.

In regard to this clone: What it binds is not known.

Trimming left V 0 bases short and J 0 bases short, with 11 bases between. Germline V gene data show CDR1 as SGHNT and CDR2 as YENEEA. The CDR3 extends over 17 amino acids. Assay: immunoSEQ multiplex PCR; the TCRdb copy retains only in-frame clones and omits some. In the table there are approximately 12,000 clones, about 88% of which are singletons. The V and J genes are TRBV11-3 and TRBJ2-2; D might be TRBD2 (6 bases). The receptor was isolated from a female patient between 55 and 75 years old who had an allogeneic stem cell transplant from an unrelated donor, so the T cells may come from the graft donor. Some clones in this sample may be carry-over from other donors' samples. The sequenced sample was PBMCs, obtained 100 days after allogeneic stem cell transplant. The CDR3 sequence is CASSLDHGGANTGELFF. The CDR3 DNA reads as TGTGCCAGCAGCTTAGACCACGGGGGAGCGAACACCGGGGAGCTGTTTTTT. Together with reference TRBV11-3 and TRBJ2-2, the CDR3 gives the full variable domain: EAGVVQSPRYKIIEKKQPVAFWCNPISGHNTLYWYLQNLGQGPELLIRYENEEAVDDSQLPKDRFSAERLKGVDSTLKIQPAELGDSAVYLCASSLDHGGANTGELFFGEGSRLTVL.